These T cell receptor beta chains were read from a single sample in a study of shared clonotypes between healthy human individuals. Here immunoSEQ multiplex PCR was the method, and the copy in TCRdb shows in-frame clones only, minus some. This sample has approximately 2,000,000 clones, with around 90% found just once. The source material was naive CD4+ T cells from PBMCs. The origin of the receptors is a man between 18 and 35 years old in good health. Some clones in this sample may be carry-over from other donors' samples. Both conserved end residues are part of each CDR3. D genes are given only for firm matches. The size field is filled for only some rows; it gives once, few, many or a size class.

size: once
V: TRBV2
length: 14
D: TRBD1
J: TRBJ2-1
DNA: TGTGCCAGCAGTGAACAGGGGGCCTACAATGAGCAGTTCTTC
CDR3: CASSEQGAYNEQFF

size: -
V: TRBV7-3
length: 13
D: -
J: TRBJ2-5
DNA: TGTGCCAGCAGTGGACAGACCGGAGAGGCCCAGTACTTC
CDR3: CASSGQTGEAQYF

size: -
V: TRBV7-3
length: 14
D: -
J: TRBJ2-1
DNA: TGTGCCAGCAGCCCCCACCGAGACACCAATGAGCAGTTCTTC
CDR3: CASSPHRDTNEQFF

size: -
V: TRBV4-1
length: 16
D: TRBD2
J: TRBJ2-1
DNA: TGCGCCAGCAGCCAACCGAGCGGGAGGGGATACAATGAGCAGTTCTTC
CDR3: CASSQPSGRGYNEQFF

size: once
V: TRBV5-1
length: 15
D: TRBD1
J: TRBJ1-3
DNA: TGCGCCAGCAGCTCGACAGGGGCGCGGGGAAACACCATATATTTT
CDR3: CASSSTGARGNTIYF

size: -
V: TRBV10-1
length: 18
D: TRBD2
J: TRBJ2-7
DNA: TGCGCCAGCAGTGGAACAGGGCGGGAGGGCCTTCCCTTGCGAGAGCAGTACTTC
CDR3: CASSGTGREGLPLREQYF

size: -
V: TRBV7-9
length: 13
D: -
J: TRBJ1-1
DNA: TGTGCCAGCAGCTTTGAACAGGATACTGAAGCTTTCTTT
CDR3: CASSFEQDTEAFF

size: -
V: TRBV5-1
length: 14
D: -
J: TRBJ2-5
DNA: TGCGCCAGCAGCTTGCTAGTCCTACAAGAGACCCAGTACTTC
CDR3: CASSLLVLQETQYF

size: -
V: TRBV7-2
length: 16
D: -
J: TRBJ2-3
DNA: TGTGCCAGCAGCTTAGTAGGGAGCGGGAGCACAGATACGCAGTATTTT
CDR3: CASSLVGSGSTDTQYF

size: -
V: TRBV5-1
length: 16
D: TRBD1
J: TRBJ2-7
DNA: TGCGCCAGCAGCCCCCTAATGACAGGGGGCACCGACGAGCAGTACTTC
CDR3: CASSPLMTGGTDEQYF

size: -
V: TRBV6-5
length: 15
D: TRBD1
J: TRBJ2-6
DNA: TGTGCCAGCAGCCCGAGGGGGCTTGGGGCCAACGTCCTGACTTTC
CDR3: CASSPRGLGANVLTF

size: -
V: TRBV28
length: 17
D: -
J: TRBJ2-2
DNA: TGTGCCAGCAGTCCACCGAGGGGGAAATGGGACACCGGGGAGCTGTTTTTT
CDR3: CASSPPRGKWDTGELFF

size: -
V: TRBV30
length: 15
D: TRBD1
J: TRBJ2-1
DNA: TGTGCCTGGAGTCCTTCCTGGGACAGGTCCGGCGAGCAGTTCTTC
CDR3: CAWSPSWDRSGEQFF

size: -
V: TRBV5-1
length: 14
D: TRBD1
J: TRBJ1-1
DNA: TGCGCCAGCAGCTTGAGTCAGGGGGTGACTGAAGCTTTCTTT
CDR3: CASSLSQGVTEAFF

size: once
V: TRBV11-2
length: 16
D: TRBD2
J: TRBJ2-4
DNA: TGTGCCAGCAGCTTAGATAGCGGGAGTGCCAAAAACATTCAGTACTTC
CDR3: CASSLDSGSAKNIQYF

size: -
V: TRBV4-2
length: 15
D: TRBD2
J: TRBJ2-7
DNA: TGTGCCAGCAGCCACCCGGGACTAGGTTCCTACGAGCAGTACTTC
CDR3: CASSHPGLGSYEQYF

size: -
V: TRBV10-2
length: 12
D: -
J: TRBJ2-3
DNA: TGCGCCAGCAGTGTGTCAGTAGATACGCAGTATTTT
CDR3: CASSVSVDTQYF

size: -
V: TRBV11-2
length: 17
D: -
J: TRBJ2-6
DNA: TGTGCCAGCAGCTTAGTTCAGGTCCGGGCTGGGGCCAACGTCCTGACTTTC
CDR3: CASSLVQVRAGANVLTF

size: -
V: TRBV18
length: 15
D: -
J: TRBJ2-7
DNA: TGTGCCAGCTCACCGGGAGAGGCCCTACGTGGCAAGCAGTACTTC
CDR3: CASSPGEALRGKQYF

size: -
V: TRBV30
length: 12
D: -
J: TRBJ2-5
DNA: TGTGCCTGGACCGTACCCGCGAAGACCCAGTACTTC
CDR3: CAWTVPAKTQYF

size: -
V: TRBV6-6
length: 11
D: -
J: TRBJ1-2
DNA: TGTGCCAGCCGCTCCGGGATTGGCTACACCTTC
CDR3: CASRSGIGYTF

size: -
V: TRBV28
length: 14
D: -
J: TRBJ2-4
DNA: TGTGCCAGCACCGAGCAAATAGCCAAAAACATTCAGTACTTC
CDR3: CASTEQIAKNIQYF

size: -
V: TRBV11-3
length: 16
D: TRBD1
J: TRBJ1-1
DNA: TGTGCCAGCAGCTTGGGACAGGGTGGTATGAACACTGAAGCTTTCTTT
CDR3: CASSLGQGGMNTEAFF

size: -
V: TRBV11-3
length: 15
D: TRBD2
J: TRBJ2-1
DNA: TGTGCCAGCAGCCGTACGGGACTAGCGGCAAATGAGCAGTTCTTC
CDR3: CASSRTGLAANEQFF

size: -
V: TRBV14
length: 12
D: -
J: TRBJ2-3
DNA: TGTGCCAGCAGCGGCAGCGGGGATACGCAGTATTTT
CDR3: CASSGSGDTQYF

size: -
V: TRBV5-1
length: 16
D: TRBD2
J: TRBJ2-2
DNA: TGCGCCAGCAGCTTGAGTCTAGCGGGACCCACCGGGGAGCTGTTTTTT
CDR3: CASSLSLAGPTGELFF

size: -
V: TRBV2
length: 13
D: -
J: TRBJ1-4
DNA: TGTGCCAGCAGGCCAGCATGGGGTGAAAAACTGTTTTTT
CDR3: CASRPAWGEKLFF

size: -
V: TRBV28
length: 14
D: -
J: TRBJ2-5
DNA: TGTGCCAGCAGTTCCCGACTGATCCAAGAGACCCAGTACTTC
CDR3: CASSSRLIQETQYF

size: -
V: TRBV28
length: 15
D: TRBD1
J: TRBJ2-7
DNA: TGTGCCAGCAGTTCTCCGACAGGGGGGCACTACGAGCAGTACTTC
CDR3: CASSSPTGGHYEQYF

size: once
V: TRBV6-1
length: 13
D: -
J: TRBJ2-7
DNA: TGTGCCAGCAGTCAACACAGGGAGGGCGAGCAGTACTTC
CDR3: CASSQHREGEQYF

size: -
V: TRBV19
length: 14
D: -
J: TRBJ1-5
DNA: TGTGCCAGTAGTACCAGGGGACCGGATCAGCCCCAGCATTTT
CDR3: CASSTRGPDQPQHF

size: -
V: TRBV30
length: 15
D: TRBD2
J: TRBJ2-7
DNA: TGTGCCTGGAGTCGGGACTACCTGATTTCCTACGAGCAGTACTTC
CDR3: CAWSRDYLISYEQYF

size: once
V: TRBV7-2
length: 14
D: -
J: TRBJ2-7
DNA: TGTGCCAGCAGCTTTGCCACAGGGCCCTACGAGCAGTACTTC
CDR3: CASSFATGPYEQYF

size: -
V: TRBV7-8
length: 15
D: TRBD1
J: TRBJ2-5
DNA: TGTGCCAGCAGCCATACGGACAGGGGGATTGAGACCCAGTACTTC
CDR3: CASSHTDRGIETQYF

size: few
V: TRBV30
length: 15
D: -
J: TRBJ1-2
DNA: TGTGCCTGGAGTGTACTCCCGGGGTGGGACTATGGCTACACCTTC
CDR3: CAWSVLPGWDYGYTF

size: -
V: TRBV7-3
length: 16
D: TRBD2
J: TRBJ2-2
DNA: TGTGCCAGCAGCGAGCGACTAGCGGTGAACACCGGGGAGCTGTTTTTT
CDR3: CASSERLAVNTGELFF

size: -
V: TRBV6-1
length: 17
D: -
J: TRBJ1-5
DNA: TGTGCCAGCAGTGAAGCGCTTAAAACACATAGCAATCAGCCCCAGCATTTT
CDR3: CASSEALKTHSNQPQHF

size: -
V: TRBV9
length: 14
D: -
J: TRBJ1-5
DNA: TGTGCCAGCAGCGTCGAAGGAGTCAATCAGCCCCAGCATTTT
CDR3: CASSVEGVNQPQHF

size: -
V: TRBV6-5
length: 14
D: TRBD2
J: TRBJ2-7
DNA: TGTGCCAGCAGTTACCCCGGGAGGACCTACGAGCAGTACTTC
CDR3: CASSYPGRTYEQYF

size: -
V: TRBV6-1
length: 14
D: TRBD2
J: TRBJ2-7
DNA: TGTGCCAGCAACTCACTAGCGGGAGAAGAAGTAGGGTACTTC
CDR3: CASNSLAGEEVGYF

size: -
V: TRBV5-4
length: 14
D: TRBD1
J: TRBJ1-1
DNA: TGTGCCAGCACAGAATTAGACAGGGGCTCTGAAGCTTTCTTT
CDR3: CASTELDRGSEAFF